This passage covers 27 T cell receptor beta chains from one sample sequenced in a study of blood T cells in healthy people across ages. A sample-barcoded 5' primer and a J-beta primer mix were used in a second PCR of about 7 to 12 cycles. TCRdb called the 5' RACE reads again in MiXCR, with one record for every CDR3 protein. Of 1,300,000 or so distinct CDR3 sequences listed, roughly 60% were seen once; the top ten hold 5% to 7%. The sequencing input was blood. The receptors shown here come from a man aged 18 to 30 in good health.

The chain employs TRBV6-6 and TRBJ2-7, with TRBD2 matching over 10 bases. Losses at the gene ends were 6 bases for V and 4 bases for J; bases not matched to a gene: 3. Germline loops: CDR1 MNHNY, CDR2 SVGAGI (reference sequence). This CDR3 has 13 amino acids. The DNA for the CDR3 is TGTGCCAGCAGGACTAGCGGGCCGTACGAGCAGTACTTC. As protein: CASRTSGPYEQYF.

The chain uses TRBV12-3 or TRBV12-4 and TRBJ1-1; tentatively, D is TRBD1 (6 bases). The ends were cut back, 3 bases at V and 11 bases at J, with 13 bases in the middle. This CDR3 has 12 residues. CDR3 in amino acids: CASSFRGAQAFF. The CDR3 nucleotides are TGTGCCAGCAGTTTTAGGGGGGCGCAGGCTTTCTTT.

The CDR3 DNA sequence: TGTGCCAGCAGCCAAGATTCGGTTTACACTGAAGCTTTCTTT. It is translated as CASSQDSVYTEAFF. This rearrangement joins TRBV4-2 to TRBJ1-1; D not resolved. The CDR3 is 14 amino acids. Trimming took off 0 bases at V and 3 bases at J, with 8 bases between the two ends. From germline, CDR1 is LGHNA and CDR2 YNFKEQ.

This sequence joins TRBV14 and TRBJ1-1; TRBD1 might be the D (5 bases). The CDR3 runs to 12 residues. V was shortened by 3 bases and J by 11 bases, with 13 bases between the two germline ends. Germline assignment: CDR1 SGHDN and CDR2 FVKESK. Here the CDR3 reads CASSHMGPKAFF. The DNA for the CDR3 is TGTGCCAGCAGCCATATGGGACCGAAGGCTTTCTTT.

The gene calls are TRBV6-2 or TRBV6-3 and TRBJ2-3; D is unclear. The CDR3 length is 15 residues. Trimming removed 1 base from V and 0 bases from J, with 8 bases in between. CDR1 is MNHEY, CDR2 SVGEGT, per germline. DNA of the CDR3: TGTGCCAGCAGTTACTTCGGTGGTAGCACAGATACGCAGTATTTT. Its protein is CASSYFGGSTDTQYF.

In its sample, this clonotype was seen a few times. This chain uses TRBV10-3 with TRBJ2-6; tentatively, D is TRBD1 (6 bases). V was clipped by 5 bases and J by 0 bases, with 14 bases between them. The CDR3 has 17 amino acids. Germline CDR1 ENHRY, CDR2 SYGVKD. The CDR3 region has the DNA TGTGCCATCAGTCCACCGGGACACCTCTCTGGGGCCAACGTCCTGACTTTC. This codes for CAISPPGHLSGANVLTF.

This clonotype occurred a few times. The J gene is TRBJ2-7, the V gene TRBV4-1, with D hard to call. Germline V lookup: CDR1 MGHRA, CDR2 YSYEKL. V was trimmed by 4 bases and J by 2 bases, leaving 9 bases between them. The CDR3 sequence is 13 residues long. The CDR3 reads CASSPTMAYEQYF. CDR3 DNA sequence: TGCGCCAGCAGCCCCACCATGGCCTACGAGCAGTACTTC.

This clonotype has only a few counts. This sequence joins TRBV4-1 and TRBJ1-5; maybe TRBD1 (5 bases). The CDR3 is 15 residues long. V was clipped by 3 bases and J by 0 bases, with 9 bases between them. Germline assignment: CDR1 MGHRA and CDR2 YSYEKL. CDR3 residues: CASSQYDSSNQPQHF. CDR3 DNA: TGCGCCAGCAGCCAGTATGACAGTAGCAATCAGCCCCAGCATTTT.

The chain recombines TRBV6-1 with TRBJ2-7; TRBD1 is a possible D gene (5 bases). Per germline, CDR1 MNHNS and CDR2 SASEGT. The CDR3 has 14 residues. Trimming pared 5 bases from V and 5 bases from J, leaving 16 bases between. In DNA, the CDR3 is TGTGCCAGCAGTCATTGCAGGGTGACCGACGAGCAGTACTTC. This codes for CASSHCRVTDEQYF.

V usage is TRBV12-3 or TRBV12-4 and J usage is TRBJ1-1, with no clear D. Trimming shortened V by 0 bases and J by 4 bases, and 9 bases separated the two germline ends. The CDR3 sequence is 14 residues long. The CDR3 is CASSLARWGTEAFF. CDR3 nucleotide sequence: TGTGCCAGCAGTTTAGCGCGGTGGGGCACTGAAGCTTTCTTT.

This clonotype was detected a few times. V gene TRBV20-1 combines with J gene TRBJ2-7; perhaps TRBD2 as D (6 bases). CDR1 is DFQATT and CDR2 is SNEGSKA in the germline V gene (reference sequence). The CDR3 has 13 amino acids. V shed 6 bases and J shed 3 bases, with 15 bases lying between them. The CDR3 region is CSAIGLGGYEQYF. CDR3 sequence (DNA): TGCAGTGCCATAGGACTGGGGGGCTACGAGCAGTACTTC.

This clonotype was detected once. The CDR3 region is CASSLATGGTQYF. CDR3 sequence (DNA): TGTGCCAGCAGTTTAGCGACTGGTGGGACCCAGTACTTC. This chain links TRBV12-3 or TRBV12-4 with TRBJ2-5; D not certain. V lost 0 bases and J lost 7, with 9 bases in between. The CDR3 spans 13 residues.

This clonotype appeared once. This chain uses TRBV20-1 with TRBJ2-5; 9 bases are a match to TRBD2. Germline assignment: CDR1 DFQATT and CDR2 SNEGSKA (reference sequence). The CDR3 has 14 residues. The V gene end was trimmed by 7 bases and the J gene end by 2 bases; junction bases not matched to a gene: 8. As DNA, the CDR3 is TGCAGTGGGCAGCGGGGGGTGAAACAAGAGACCCAGTACTTC. Translation gives CSGQRGVKQETQYF.

V usage is TRBV28 and J usage is TRBJ1-2; D possibly corresponds to TRBD1 (5 bases). Germline V gives CDR1 MDHEN, CDR2 SYDVKM. Trimming removed 5 bases at V and 7 bases at J, with 20 bases between. This CDR3 region has 15 residues. The CDR3 is CASSPRADIVGGYTF. Written as DNA, the CDR3 is TGTGCCAGCAGTCCGCGAGCGGACATTGTGGGTGGCTACACCTTC.

This clonotype was counted once. The V and J genes are TRBV5-1 and TRBJ2-2, with D possibly called TRBD1 or TRBD2 (5 bases each). With 4 bases removed from V and 2 bases from J, the gap between germline ends came to 15 bases. Germline V gene data show CDR1 as SGHRS and CDR2 as YFSETQ. CDR3 size: 16 residues. Here the CDR3 DNA reads TGCGCCAGCAGCATCACCGGGACGACAAACACCGGGGAGCTGTTTTTT. Translation gives CASSITGTTNTGELFF.

This chain links TRBV12-3 or TRBV12-4 with TRBJ1-5; weak D call: TRBD1 (5 bases). Trimming stripped 6 bases from V and 2 bases from J, with 14 bases between. CDR3 length: 15 residues. The CDR3 DNA is TGTGCCAGCAGGACGCAGGGTATTGGCAATCAGCCCCAGCATTTT. Its translation: CASRTQGIGNQPQHF.

The chain recombines TRBV4-1 with TRBJ2-5; weak D call: TRBD2 (5 bases). The J call may be in error: the DNA end matches TRBJ2-7 better. The germline V gene has CDR1 MGHRA and CDR2 YSYEKL. This CDR3 comprises 14 residues. CDR3 coding DNA: TGCGCCAGCAGCCTCGACGGGGATACCTACGAGCAGTACTTC. Protein: CASSLDGDTYEQYF.

The gene calls are TRBV20-1 and TRBJ1-2, with a possible D match to TRBD1 (6 bases). The CDR3 contains 15 residues. Germline-derived CDR1 and CDR2 are DFQATT and SNEGSKA (reference sequence). Deletions cut 0 bases from V and 6 bases from J, with 17 bases between. DNA of the CDR3: TGCAGTGCTAGAGATTTCGGGCTTAAGGGGGATGGCTACACCTTC. This sequence encodes CSARDFGLKGDGYTF.

In this sample, this clonotype turned up a few times. The chain joins TRBV20-1 to TRBJ2-7, with D maybe TRBD2 (6 bases). The CDR3 has 15 residues. Trimming took off 0 bases at V and 1 base at J, with 13 bases between the two ends. CDR1 DFQATT and CDR2 SNEGSKA come from the germline V gene (reference sequence). As DNA, the CDR3 is TGCAGTGCTAGAGATGGGATAGCGGTATCCTACGAGCAGTACTTC. This gives the protein CSARDGIAVSYEQYF.

This clonotype was seen a handful of times. CDR3 sequence reads: CASSELTGASTQYF. CDR3 nucleotide sequence: TGTGCCAGCAGTGAGCTGACAGGGGCTTCGACCCAGTACTTC. The chain is built from TRBV2 and TRBJ2-5; 8 nucleotides align to TRBD1. The CDR3 is 14 residues long. CDR1 and CDR2 from the germline V gene are SNHLY and FYNNEI. The V and J ends lost 3 bases and 7 bases, in that order; junction bases with no gene match: 7.

The V and J genes are TRBV29-1 and TRBJ2-3; TRBD2 aligns across 7 bases. Losses at the gene ends were 8 bases for V and 2 bases for J; bases not matched to a gene: 10. In germline, CDR1 is SQVTM, CDR2 ANQGSEA. The CDR3 extends over 14 amino acids. This CDR3 reads CSSPGGSDTDTQYF. CDR3 coding DNA: TGCAGCTCCCCGGGAGGTTCAGACACAGATACGCAGTATTTT.

The chain couples TRBV20-1 to TRBJ2-7; TRBD1 matches at 7 bases. Germline CDR1 DFQATT, CDR2 SNEGSKA (reference sequence). The CDR3 contains 13 residues. V lost 5 bases, J lost 0 bases, and 4 bases stayed unmatched. Here the CDR3 reads CSAATGPSYEQYF. CDR3 DNA: TGCAGTGCTGCGACAGGGCCCTCCTACGAGCAGTACTTC.

This chain uses TRBV20-1 with TRBJ2-7; D is undetermined. The CDR3 extends over 13 amino acids. The V gene lost 7 bases and the J gene lost 0 bases, with 13 bases spanning the gap. Germline CDR1 reads DFQATT; CDR2 reads SNEGSKA (reference sequence). The CDR3 is CSVQDVYSYEQYF. The CDR3 DNA reads as TGCAGTGTCCAGGACGTTTACTCCTACGAGCAGTACTTC.

This chain joins TRBV7-8 and TRBJ2-6, with D unclear. There are 12 residues in the CDR3. The V end was cut by 2 bases, the J end by 12 bases, with 8 bases between. CDR1 and CDR2 (germline): SGHVS, FQNEAQ. CDR3 in amino acids: CASSLLSPVLTF. The CDR3 nucleotides are TGTGCCAGCAGCTTACTAAGTCCCGTCCTGACTTTC.

This chain joins TRBV20-1 and TRBJ2-7; TRBD2 agrees at 9 bases. Per germline, CDR1 DFQATT and CDR2 SNEGSKA (reference sequence). V gave up 6 bases and J gave up 2 bases; unmatched junction bases: 8. The CDR3 runs 14 residues. The CDR3 DNA reads as TGCAGTGCCAGACCTAGCGGGGAACCCTACGAGCAGTACTTC. It encodes CSARPSGEPYEQYF.

This chain joins TRBV7-2 and TRBJ2-4; D possibly corresponds to TRBD2 (5 bases). Germline V gives CDR1 SGHTA, CDR2 FQGNSA. V lost 3 bases to trimming and J lost 7 bases, with 19 bases between them. The CDR3 sequence is 16 residues long. CDR3 bases: TGTGCCAGCAGCTTGAGGGCGCTGGATAGGTTGAACATTCAGTACTTC. The encoded protein is CASSLRALDRLNIQYF.

This clonotype was seen more than once but under ten times. CDR3 sequence: CASSKGLAGFHEQFF. CDR3 DNA: TGTGCCAGCAGCAAAGGACTAGCGGGATTCCATGAGCAGTTCTTC. The chain has TRBV12-3 or TRBV12-4 and TRBJ2-1, with TRBD2 matching 12 bases. Germline trimming cut 6 bases from V and 8 bases from J; bases unmatched to any gene: 8. This CDR3 has 15 residues.